Shown below are 2 T cell receptor beta chains from a single sample sequenced in a study of blood T cell repertoires in COVID-19. Sequencing was performed with immunoSEQ multiplex PCR; in TCRdb, only in-frame clones are kept and a portion is missing. The repertoire holds approximately 27,000 clones, approximately 94% seen once, with about 3.9% in the top ten. Sequenced material: peripheral blood. All receptors come from a human donor with active COVID-19. The donor label of this sample is uncertain.

The V gene is TRBV11-2, the J gene TRBJ2-2, with TRBD1 matching 11 bases. With V trimmed by 5 bases and J by 5 bases, 4 bases remained unmatched. Germline V gives CDR1 SGHAT, CDR2 FQNNGV. The CDR3 contains 15 residues. CDR3 bases: TGTGCCAGCAGCCTCCGGGACAGGGGGACCGGGGAGCTGTTTTTT. Its translation is CASSLRDRGTGELFF.

The chain carries TRBV29-1 and TRBJ2-5; 8 positions agree with TRBD1. The trim removed 7 bases at V and 1 base at J, leaving 11 bases unmatched. Germline lookup yields CDR1 SQVTM and CDR2 ANQGSEA. The CDR3 totals 15 residues. CDR3 DNA sequence: TGCAGCGCCGAACCGGCGGGACAGGCCCAAGAGACCCAGTACTTC. Encoded protein: CSAEPAGQAQETQYF. Full variable domain (outside the CDR3, taken from reference TRBV29-1 and TRBJ2-5): SAVISQKPSRDICQRGTSLTIQCQVDSQVTMMFWYRQQPGQSLTLIATANQGSEATYESGFVIDKFPISRPNLTFSTLTVSNMSPEDSSIYLCSAEPAGQAQETQYFGPGTRLLVL.